This T cell receptor beta chain is from a study of blood T cells in healthy people across ages. Overall study results and limits: Donors of long life had a larger count of naive CD4+ cells and greater diversity than aged donors.

For the second PCR, which ran for 7 to 11 cycles, a sample-barcoded 5' primer and a J-beta primer mix were used. TCRdb re-derived calls from the 5' RACE reads in MiXCR, one entry per CDR3 protein. The profile shows more than 500,000 distinct CDR3 sequences, approximately 26% of them singletons. The J segment lost 7 bases and the V segment lost 4 bases, leaving 7 bases of the junction unmatched. Per germline, CDR1 LGHNA and CDR2 YNFKEQ. The CDR3 contains 14 residues. The table lists this clonotype with a few counts. Antigen specificity is unknown. These data were likewise used in another study, on T cells of mothers and their children.

This sequence joins TRBV4-2 and TRBJ1-5; 7 bases fit TRBD1. The material sequenced was blood. This TCR derives from a boy between 2 and 15 years old in good health. The CDR3 is CASSLRQGSQPQHF. The CDR3 DNA is TGTGCCAGCAGCCTTCGACAGGGTTCGCAGCCCCAGCATTTT.